The 3 T cell receptor beta chains presented below share a single source sample, sequenced in a study of technical replicates of blood from several donors. Data came from immunoSEQ multiplex PCR; TCRdb stores just in-frame clones and leaves some out. The repertoire has some 80,000 clones, more than 80% of them found once; the top ten carry 0.25%. The specimen was T cells isolated from PBMCs. The source of these receptors is a human donor in good health.

In its sample, this clone was seen a few times. This chain uses TRBV7-9 with TRBJ2-1; 8 nucleotides match TRBD2. There are 16 residues in the CDR3. J lost 3 bases, V lost 3 bases, and 7 bases had no gene match. From germline, CDR1 is SEHNR and CDR2 FQNEAQ (reference sequence). CDR3 sequence: CASSFRGGTSYNEQFF. CDR3 coding DNA: TGTGCCAGCAGCTTCCGTGGAGGGACTAGCTACAATGAGCAGTTCTTC.

This sequence joins TRBV6-5 and TRBJ1-2; 12 bases agree with TRBD1. The ends lost 10 bases at V and 6 bases at J; junction bases unmatched: 6. Germline V lookup: CDR1 MNHEY, CDR2 SVGAGI. The CDR3 extends over 13 amino acids. CDR3 region: CATRGQGADGYTF. The CDR3 nucleotides read TGTGCCACTCGGGGACAGGGGGCTGATGGCTACACCTTC.

The V and J genes are TRBV12-5 and TRBJ1-2, with TRBD1 identical over 10 bases. The CDR3 has 17 residues. The V segment lost 1 base and the J segment 6 bases; nucleotides outside the gene matches: 11. CDR1 and CDR2 from the germline V gene are LGHNT and FRNRAP. This CDR3 reads CASGLGDPGQGPHGYTF. CDR3 in DNA: TGTGCTAGTGGTTTGGGAGATCCGGGACAGGGGCCTCATGGCTACACCTTC.